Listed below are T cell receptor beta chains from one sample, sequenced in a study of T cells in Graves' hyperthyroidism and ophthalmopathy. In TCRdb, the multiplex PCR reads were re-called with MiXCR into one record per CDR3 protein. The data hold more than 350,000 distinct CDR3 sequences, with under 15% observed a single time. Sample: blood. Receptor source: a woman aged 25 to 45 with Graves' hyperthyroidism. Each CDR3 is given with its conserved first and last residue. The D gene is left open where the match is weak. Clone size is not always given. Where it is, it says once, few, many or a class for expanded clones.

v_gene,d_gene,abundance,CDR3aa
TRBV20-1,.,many,CSASGSSYNEQFF
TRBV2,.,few,CASRQGRSNEKLFF
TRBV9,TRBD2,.,CASMDESSGGTQYF
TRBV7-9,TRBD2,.,CASSLGPLAEDYEQYF
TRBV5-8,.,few,CASSLVRRGPLHF
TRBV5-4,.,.,CASSLLASSYNEQFF
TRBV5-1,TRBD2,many,CASRPPGLAGENEQFF
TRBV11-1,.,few,CASSQTPGISHEQYF
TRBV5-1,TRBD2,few,CASSGLAGNQETQYF
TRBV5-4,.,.,CASSPHNQFTDTQYF
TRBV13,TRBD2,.,CASSPEFGTSGPPGQFF
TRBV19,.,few,CASSRRGWTEAFF
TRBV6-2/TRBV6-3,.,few,CASSYVMGLRGPYNSPLHF
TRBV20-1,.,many,CSAREGDFQYEQYF
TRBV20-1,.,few,CSAEELDSSGANVLTF
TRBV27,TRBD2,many,CASSLTGGSVTYEQYF
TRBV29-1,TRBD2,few,CSVQGSQREGPTDTQYF
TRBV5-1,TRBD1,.,CASSYRTGTVNNEQFF
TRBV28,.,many,CASGLGGNTKYEQYF
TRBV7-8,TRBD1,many,CASSTTTGGTYNEQFF
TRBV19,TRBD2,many,CASRRGLAGPADTQYF
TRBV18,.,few,CASSLVATQETQYF
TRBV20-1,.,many,CSARGQQGFDQPQHF
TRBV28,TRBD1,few,CASTLGGGTGNYGYTF
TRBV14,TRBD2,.,CASSGGGDRYEQYF
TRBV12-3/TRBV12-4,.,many,CASSLAGRGSGQPQHF
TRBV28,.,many,CASSLPGGTPANYGYTF
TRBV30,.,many,CAWTRRAREMGYTF
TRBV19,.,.,CASSIERVTGELFF
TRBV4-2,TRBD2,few,CASSLGGTSGQETQYF
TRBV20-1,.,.,CSARVDNAQETQYF
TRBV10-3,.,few,CAIRKTVNTYNEQFF
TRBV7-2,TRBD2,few,CASSFFGREQFF
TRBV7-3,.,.,CASSGRGGGGYEQYF
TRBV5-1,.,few,CASSSERNSGANVLTF
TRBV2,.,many,CASSTGPNTEAFF
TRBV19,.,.,CASSMGFVGNTEAFF
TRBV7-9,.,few,CASSSSPTGARETQYF
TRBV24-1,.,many,CATSAPGYVETQYF
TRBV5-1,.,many,CASSLVTDTQYF
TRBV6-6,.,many,CASSYPGQGSMLETQYF
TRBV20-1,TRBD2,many,CSARDVSGRQTRTDTQYF
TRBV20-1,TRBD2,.,CSEWTRLAPNTGELFF
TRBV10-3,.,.,CAISDLGMGSYNEQFF
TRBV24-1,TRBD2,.,CATSDFPGLAGGADTQYF
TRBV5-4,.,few,CASSPGGKELYTDTQYF
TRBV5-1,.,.,CASSYGGDYQPQHF
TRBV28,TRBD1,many,CASSPRHLLQGPAYEQYF
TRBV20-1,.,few,CSARPSSRWDTEAFF